This T cell receptor beta chain originates from a study of CD8+ T cells in alopecia areata. Study-level results: Relative to normal scalp, lesional scalp, especially alopecia totalis/universalis, showed higher clonality.

Researchers picked out CD4+ and CD8+ T cells from PBMCs by sorting. Trimming pared 5 bases from V and 10 bases from J, leaving 13 bases between. The CDR3 extends over 12 amino acids. In germline, CDR1 is SGHVS, CDR2 FQNEAQ. RNA extraction was followed by reverse transcription into cDNA, which acted as the sequencing template. Profiled with immunoSEQ multiplex PCR; TCRdb holds only in-frame clones, not every one. The sample records tens of thousands of clones, roughly half being singletons. Details on this clone: Its target is not known.

The sequence came from a human donor with alopecia areata. Material for sequencing was NKG2D-high CD8+ T cells sorted from blood. The chain is built from TRBV7-8 and TRBJ2-3; D remains unclear. CDR3 loop: CASSGRAEPQYF. CDR3 coding DNA: TGTGCCAGCAGCGGTAGGGCCGAGCCGCAGTATTTT.